The entry below gives a single T cell receptor beta chain sequence along with its context. Its target is not known. A much larger clone sits a single nucleotide away, making a read error possible. This sample is drawn from a study of glioma-infiltrating T cells. Looking at the study overall: Samples included WHO grade II oligodendrogliomas or astrocytomas and initial-diagnosis grade IV glioblastomas. Glioma patients had dexamethasone for six or fewer days before surgery. Study-level results: Signature shared blood CDR3 motifs were enriched in low-divergence and depleted in high-divergence patients. CDR3 overlap between tissue and blood was very small.

The CDR3 length is 12 residues. Germline V gene lookup returns CDR1 DFQATT and CDR2 SNEGSKA (reference sequence). TCR alpha and beta CDR3 regions were amplified from RNA using iRepertoire nested multiplex PCR. One entry per CDR3 protein results from TCRdb running MiXCR on the multiplex PCR reads. The sample lists around 350,000 distinct CDR3 sequences, around 45% occurring once. This sequence joins TRBV20-1 and TRBJ2-3; a weak D match, TRBD2 (6 bases). The specimen sequenced was glioma tissue, nonneoplastic brain tissue, or PBMCs (not recorded which). This TCR came from a human donor with low-grade glioma or glioblastoma, undergoing nonglioma brain surgery, or in good health (not recorded which). The CDR3 coding sequence is TGCAGTGCCCCCCGGGACTCAGATACGCGGTATTTT. Translating it yields CSAPRDSDTRYF.